This TCR beta chain is drawn from a study of shared clonotypes between healthy human individuals. Notes on the study in general: Generally, estimated richness proved larger in naive subsets than it did in memory subsets.

Negatively enriched CD4+ T cells were divided by CD45RA into naive and memory. With regard to this clone: Antigen: not known.

Losses at the gene ends were 2 bases for V and 6 bases for J; bases not matched to a gene: 7. Germline CDR1 SGHRS, CDR2 YFSETQ. This CDR3 region has 14 residues. This table comes from immunoSEQ multiplex PCR, and its TCRdb copy is limited to in-frame clones, with some not included. This sample has millions of clones, with roughly 95% found just once. The sample comprised naive CD4+ T cells sorted from blood. Subset in this sample: CD45RA+ positively selected. This TCR derives from a man aged 18 to 30 in good health. The rearrangement links TRBV5-1 to TRBJ2-7; 8 positions agree with TRBD2. The CDR3 sequence: CASSFYGGAIEQYF. In DNA form, the CDR3 reads TGCGCCAGCAGCTTTTACGGGGGGGCGATCGAGCAGTACTTC.